This T cell receptor (beta chain) was sequenced in a study of shared clonotypes between healthy human individuals. Broader study findings: Genetic and exposure-history diversity was limited by the small donor number. Among donors, sharing of clonotypes was expected to be affected by sequencing depth.

This was a deep-level run. Using immunoSEQ multiplex PCR, the repertoire was profiled, and TCRdb retains in-frame clones only, with some absent. This table holds hundreds of thousands of clones, about 96% found once. The donor cohort consisted entirely of Caucasian adults residing in Nashville, Tennessee. As regards this clone: Its antigen is as yet unknown.

CDR3 length: 14 residues. Trimming cost V 3 bases and J 4 bases, with 13 bases left between them. Germline V gene data show CDR1 as KGHSH and CDR2 as LQKENI. This clonotype was sampled from a woman aged 30 to 39 in good health. The sequenced sample consisted of naive CD4+ T cells sorted from blood. Described subset: CD45RA+ positively selected. The rearrangement uses TRBV18 and TRBJ2-7; the D is unclear. The CDR3 sequence is CASSPIVPGYEQYF. The DNA for the CDR3 is TGTGCCAGCTCACCGATTGTGCCCGGGTACGAGCAGTACTTC.